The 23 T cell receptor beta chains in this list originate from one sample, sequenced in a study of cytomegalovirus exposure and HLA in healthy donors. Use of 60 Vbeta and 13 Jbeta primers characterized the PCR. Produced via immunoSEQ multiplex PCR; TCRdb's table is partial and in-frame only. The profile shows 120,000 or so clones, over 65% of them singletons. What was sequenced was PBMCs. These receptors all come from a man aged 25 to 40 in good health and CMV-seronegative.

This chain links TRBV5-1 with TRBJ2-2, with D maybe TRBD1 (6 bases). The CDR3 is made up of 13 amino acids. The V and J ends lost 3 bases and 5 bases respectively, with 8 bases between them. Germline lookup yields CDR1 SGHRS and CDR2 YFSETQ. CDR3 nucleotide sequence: TGCGCCAGCAGCTCACAGGGTACCGGGGAGCTGTTTTTT. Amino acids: CASSSQGTGELFF.

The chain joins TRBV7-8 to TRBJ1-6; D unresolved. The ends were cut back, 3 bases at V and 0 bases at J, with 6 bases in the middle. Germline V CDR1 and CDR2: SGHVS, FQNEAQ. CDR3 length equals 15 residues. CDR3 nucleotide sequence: TGTGCCAGCAGCTTGGGGAGCTCCTATAATTCACCCCTCCACTTT. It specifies CASSLGSSYNSPLHF. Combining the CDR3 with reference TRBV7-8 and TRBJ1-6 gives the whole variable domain GAGVSQSPRYKVAKRGQDVALRCDPISGHVSLFWYQQALGQGPEFLTYFQNEAQLDKSGLPSDRFFAERPEGSVSTLKIQRTQQEDSAVYLCASSLGSSYNSPLHFGNGTRLTVT.

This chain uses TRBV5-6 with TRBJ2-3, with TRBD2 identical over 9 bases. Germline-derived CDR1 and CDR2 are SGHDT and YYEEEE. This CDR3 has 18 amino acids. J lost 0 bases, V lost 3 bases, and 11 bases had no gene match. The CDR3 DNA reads TGTGCCAGCAGCTCTTGGGCTAGCGGGGCCCCTAGCACAGATACGCAGTATTTT. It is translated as CASSSWASGAPSTDTQYF.

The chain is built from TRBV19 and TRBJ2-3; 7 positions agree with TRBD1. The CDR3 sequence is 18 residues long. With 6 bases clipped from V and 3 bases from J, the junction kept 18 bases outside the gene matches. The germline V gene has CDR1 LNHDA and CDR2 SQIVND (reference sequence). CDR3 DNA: TGTGCCAGTAGCAATTTGGGGCTGGGCAGGGGGTATACAGATACGCAGTATTTT. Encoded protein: CASSNLGLGRGYTDTQYF. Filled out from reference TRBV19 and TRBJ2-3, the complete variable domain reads DGGITQSPKYLFRKEGQNVTLSCEQNLNHDAMYWYRQDPGQGLRLIYYSQIVNDFQKGDIAEGYSVSREKKESFPLTVTSAQKNPTAFYLCASSNLGLGRGYTDTQYFGPGTRLTVL.

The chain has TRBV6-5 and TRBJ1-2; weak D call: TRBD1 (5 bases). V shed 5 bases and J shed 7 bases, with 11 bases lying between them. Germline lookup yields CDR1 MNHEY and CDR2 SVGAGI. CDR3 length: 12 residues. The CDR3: CASSTGPGGYTF. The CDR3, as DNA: TGTGCCAGCAGTACAGGCCCCGGTGGCTACACCTTC.

This CDR3 reads CASRQGQGSIDTEAFF. CDR3 DNA sequence: TGTGCCAGCAGACAGGGACAGGGAAGTATCGACACTGAAGCTTTCTTT. This chain joins TRBV9 and TRBJ1-1, with 9 bases that match TRBD1. The ends lost 5 bases at V and 3 bases at J; junction bases unmatched: 11. The CDR3 contains 16 residues. CDR1 SGDLS and CDR2 YYNGEE come from the germline V gene.

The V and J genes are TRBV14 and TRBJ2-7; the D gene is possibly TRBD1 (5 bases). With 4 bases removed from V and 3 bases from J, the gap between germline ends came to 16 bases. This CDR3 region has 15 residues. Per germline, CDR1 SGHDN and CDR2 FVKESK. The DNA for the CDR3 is TGTGCCAGCAGCCCGGTGCAGGGCACCCGCTACGAGCAGTACTTC. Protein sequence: CASSPVQGTRYEQYF.

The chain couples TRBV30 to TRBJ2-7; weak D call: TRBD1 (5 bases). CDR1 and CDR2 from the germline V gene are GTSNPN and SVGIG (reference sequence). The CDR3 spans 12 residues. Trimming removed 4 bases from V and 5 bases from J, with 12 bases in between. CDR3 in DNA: TGTGCCTGGACCCTAGGGGCCCACGAGCAGTACTTC. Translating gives CAWTLGAHEQYF.

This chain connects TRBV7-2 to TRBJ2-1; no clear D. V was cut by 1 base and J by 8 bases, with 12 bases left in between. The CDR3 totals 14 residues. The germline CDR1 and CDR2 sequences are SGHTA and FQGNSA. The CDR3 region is CASSLGVLSDEQFF. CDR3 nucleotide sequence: TGTGCCAGCAGCTTAGGTGTTCTCTCGGATGAGCAGTTCTTC.

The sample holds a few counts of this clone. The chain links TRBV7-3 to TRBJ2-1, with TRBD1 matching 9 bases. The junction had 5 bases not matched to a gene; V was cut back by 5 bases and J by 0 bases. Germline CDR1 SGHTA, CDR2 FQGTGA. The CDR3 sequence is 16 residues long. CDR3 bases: TGTGCCAGCAGCCCGACAGGGGGGAGCTCCTACAATGAGCAGTTCTTC. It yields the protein CASSPTGGSSYNEQFF.

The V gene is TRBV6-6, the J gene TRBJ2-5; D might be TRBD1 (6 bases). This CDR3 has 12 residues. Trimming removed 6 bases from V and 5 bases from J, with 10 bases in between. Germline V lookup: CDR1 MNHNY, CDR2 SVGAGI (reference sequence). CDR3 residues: CASSRGRETQYF. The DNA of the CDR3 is TGTGCCAGCAGCAGGGGTAGGGAGACCCAGTACTTC.

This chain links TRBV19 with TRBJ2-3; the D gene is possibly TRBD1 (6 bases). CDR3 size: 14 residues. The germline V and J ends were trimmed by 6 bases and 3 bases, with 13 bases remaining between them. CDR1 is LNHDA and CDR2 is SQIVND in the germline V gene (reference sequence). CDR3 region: CASSRGMWTDTQYF. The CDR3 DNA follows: TGTGCCAGTAGCAGGGGTATGTGGACAGATACGCAGTATTTT.

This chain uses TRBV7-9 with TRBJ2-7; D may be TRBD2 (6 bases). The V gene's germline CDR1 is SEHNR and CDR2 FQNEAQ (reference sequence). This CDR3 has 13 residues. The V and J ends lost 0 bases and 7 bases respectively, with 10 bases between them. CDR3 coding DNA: TGTGCCAGCAGCTTAGCGCCGGAGGGGGAGCAGTACTTC. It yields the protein CASSLAPEGEQYF.

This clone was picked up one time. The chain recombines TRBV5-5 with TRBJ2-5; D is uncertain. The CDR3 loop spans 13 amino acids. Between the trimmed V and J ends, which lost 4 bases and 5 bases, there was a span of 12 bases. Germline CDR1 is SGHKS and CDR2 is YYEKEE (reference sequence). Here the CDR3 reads CASSVEPVETQYF. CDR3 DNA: TGTGCCAGCAGCGTGGAACCAGTGGAGACCCAGTACTTC.

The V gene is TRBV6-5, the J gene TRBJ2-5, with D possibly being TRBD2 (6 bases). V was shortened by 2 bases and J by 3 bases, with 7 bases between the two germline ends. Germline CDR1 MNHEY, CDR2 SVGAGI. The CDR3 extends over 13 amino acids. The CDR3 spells CASSYGGEETQYF. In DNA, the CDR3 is TGTGCCAGCAGTTACGGAGGGGAAGAGACCCAGTACTTC.

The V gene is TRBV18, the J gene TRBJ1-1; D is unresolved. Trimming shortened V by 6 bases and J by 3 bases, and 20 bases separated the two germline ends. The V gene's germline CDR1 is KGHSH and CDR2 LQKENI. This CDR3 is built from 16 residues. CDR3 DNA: TGTGCCAGCTCCCGTCCGAGCGTAAGGAGGGACACTGAAGCTTTCTTT. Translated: CASSRPSVRRDTEAFF. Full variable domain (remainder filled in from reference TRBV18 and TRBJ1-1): NAGVMQNPRHLVRRRGQEARLRCSPMKGHSHVYWYRQLPEEGLKFMVYLQKENIIDESGMPKERFSAEFPKEGPSILRIQQVVRGDSAAYFCASSRPSVRRDTEAFFGQGTRLTVV.

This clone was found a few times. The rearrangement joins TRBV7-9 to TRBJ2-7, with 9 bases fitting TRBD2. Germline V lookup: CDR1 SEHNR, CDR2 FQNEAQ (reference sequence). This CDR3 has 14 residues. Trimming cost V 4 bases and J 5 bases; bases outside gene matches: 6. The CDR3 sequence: CASSSGTSNHEQYF. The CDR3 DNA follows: TGTGCCAGCAGCTCCGGGACTAGCAACCACGAGCAGTACTTC.

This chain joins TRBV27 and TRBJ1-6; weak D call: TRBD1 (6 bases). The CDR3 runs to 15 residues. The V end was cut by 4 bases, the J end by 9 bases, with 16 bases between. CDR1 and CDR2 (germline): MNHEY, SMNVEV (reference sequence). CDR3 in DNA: TGTGCCAGCAGTTCAAATCACAGGGTTGGTTCACCCCTCCACTTT. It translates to CASSSNHRVGSPLHF.

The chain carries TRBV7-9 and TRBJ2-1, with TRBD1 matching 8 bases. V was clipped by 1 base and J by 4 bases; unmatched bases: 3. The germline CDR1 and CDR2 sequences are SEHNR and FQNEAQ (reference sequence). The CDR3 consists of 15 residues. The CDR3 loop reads CASSLEGTGYNEQFF. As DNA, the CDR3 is TGTGCCAGCAGCTTAGAGGGGACAGGATACAATGAGCAGTTCTTC.

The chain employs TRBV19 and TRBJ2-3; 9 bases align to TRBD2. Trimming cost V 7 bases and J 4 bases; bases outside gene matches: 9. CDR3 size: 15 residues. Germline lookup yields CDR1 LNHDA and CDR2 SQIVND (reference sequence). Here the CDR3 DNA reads TGTGCCAGTAACCGACTAGCGGAGTCCCCAGATACGCAGTATTTT. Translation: CASNRLAESPDTQYF.

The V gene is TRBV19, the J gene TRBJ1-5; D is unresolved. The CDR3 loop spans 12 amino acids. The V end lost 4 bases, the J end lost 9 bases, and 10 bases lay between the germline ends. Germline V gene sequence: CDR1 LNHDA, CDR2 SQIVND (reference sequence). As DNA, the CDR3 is TGTGCCAGTAGTACACTAACACGGCCCCAGCATTTT. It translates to CASSTLTRPQHF.

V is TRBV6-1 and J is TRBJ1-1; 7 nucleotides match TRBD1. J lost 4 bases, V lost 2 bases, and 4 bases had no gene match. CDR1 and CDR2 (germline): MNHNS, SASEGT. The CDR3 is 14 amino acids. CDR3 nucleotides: TGTGCCAGCAGTGAACAGGGGGGATTCACTGAAGCTTTCTTT. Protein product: CASSEQGGFTEAFF.

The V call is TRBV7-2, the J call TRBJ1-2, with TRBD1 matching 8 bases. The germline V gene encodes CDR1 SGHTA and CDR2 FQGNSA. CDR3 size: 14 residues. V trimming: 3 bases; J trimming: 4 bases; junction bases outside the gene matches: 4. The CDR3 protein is CASSFGQGGYGYTF. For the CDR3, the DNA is TGTGCCAGCAGCTTTGGACAGGGCGGCTATGGCTACACCTTC.